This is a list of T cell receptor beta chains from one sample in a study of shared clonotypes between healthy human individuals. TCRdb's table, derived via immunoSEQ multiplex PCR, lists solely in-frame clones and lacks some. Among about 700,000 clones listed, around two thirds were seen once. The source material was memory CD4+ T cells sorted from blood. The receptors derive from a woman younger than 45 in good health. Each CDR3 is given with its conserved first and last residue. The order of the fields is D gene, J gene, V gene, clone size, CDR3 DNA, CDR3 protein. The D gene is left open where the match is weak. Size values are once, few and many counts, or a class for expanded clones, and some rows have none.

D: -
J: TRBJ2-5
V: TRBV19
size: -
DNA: TGTGCCAGTAGTCCGGTCATAACAGGTTACCAAGAGACCCAGTACTTC
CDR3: CASSPVITGYQETQYF

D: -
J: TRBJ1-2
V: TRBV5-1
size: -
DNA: TGCGCCAGCAGATCCGACCGGGACACCTGGGGCTACACCTTC
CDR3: CASRSDRDTWGYTF

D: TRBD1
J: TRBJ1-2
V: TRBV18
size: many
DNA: TGTGCCAGCTCATCACAGGGGGCTAACTATGGCTACACCTTC
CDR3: CASSSQGANYGYTF

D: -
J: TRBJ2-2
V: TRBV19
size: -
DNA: TGTGCCAGTAGTATCGGGCTAGCTGGCGGGGAGCTGTTTTTT
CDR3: CASSIGLAGGELFF

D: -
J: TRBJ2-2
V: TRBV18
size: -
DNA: TGTGCCAGCTCACCAACCGCCGGGGAGCTGTTTTTT
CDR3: CASSPTAGELFF

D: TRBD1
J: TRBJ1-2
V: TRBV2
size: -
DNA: TGTGCCAGCAGTCAGGGACAGGTTTATGGCTACACCTTC
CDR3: CASSQGQVYGYTF

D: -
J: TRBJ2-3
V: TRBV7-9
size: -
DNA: TGTGCCAGCAGCTTACTGGGGCAGGGAAGTGTAGATACGCAGTATTTT
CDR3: CASSLLGQGSVDTQYF

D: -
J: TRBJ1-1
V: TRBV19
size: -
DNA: TGTGCCAGTAGTGAGCAGGCGCAGTCGGAAGCTTTCTTT
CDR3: CASSEQAQSEAFF

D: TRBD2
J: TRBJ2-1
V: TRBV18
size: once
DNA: TGTGCCAGCTCACCACCAAATCGAGCGGGAGGGATAAGTAGCTCCTACAATGAGCAGTTCTTC
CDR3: CASSPPNRAGGISSSYNEQFF

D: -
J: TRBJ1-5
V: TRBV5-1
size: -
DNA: TGCGCCAGGTCAGACAGGTCTCAGCCCCAGCATTTT
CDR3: CARSDRSQPQHF

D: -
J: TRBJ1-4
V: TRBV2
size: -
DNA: TGTGCCAGCCTCCCCCAGGGGAGCCCGAATGAAAAACTGTTTTTT
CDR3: CASLPQGSPNEKLFF

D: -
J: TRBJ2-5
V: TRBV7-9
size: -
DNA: TGTGCCAGCAGCTCCCCAGGCCTGGTGGGGACCCAGTACTTC
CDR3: CASSSPGLVGTQYF

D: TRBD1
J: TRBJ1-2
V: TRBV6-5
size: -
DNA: TGTGCCAGCAGTTCGGGACAGCCGTATGGCTACACCTTC
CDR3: CASSSGQPYGYTF

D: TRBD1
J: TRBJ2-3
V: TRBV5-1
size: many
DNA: TGCGCCAGCAGCTTGGGGACAGGGGGAGATACGCAGTATTTT
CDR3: CASSLGTGGDTQYF

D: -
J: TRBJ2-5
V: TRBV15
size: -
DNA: TGTGCCACCAGCAGAGATCGGGGTGAAGAGACCCAGTACTTC
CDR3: CATSRDRGEETQYF

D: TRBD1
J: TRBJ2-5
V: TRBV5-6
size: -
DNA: TGTGCCAGCAGCCCGGGACAGGGGCAAGAGACCCAGTACTTC
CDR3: CASSPGQGQETQYF

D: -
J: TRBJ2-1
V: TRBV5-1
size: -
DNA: TGCGCCAGCAGCCTAGATAGCACCTACAATGAGCAGTTCTTC
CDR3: CASSLDSTYNEQFF

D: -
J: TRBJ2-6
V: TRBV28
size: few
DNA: TGTGCCAGCAGAGAGAGAGCTGGGGCCAACGTCCTGACTTTC
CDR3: CASRERAGANVLTF

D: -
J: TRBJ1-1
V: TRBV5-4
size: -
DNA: TGTGCCAGCAGTTCTACAGGGTTAGAGAACACTGAAGCTTTCTTT
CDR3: CASSSTGLENTEAFF

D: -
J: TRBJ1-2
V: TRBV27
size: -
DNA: TGTGCCAGCAGCCCGCGGGGCTATGGCTACACCTTC
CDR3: CASSPRGYGYTF

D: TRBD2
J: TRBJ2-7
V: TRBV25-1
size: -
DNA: TGTGCCAGCAGTGTAGCGGGCAGCTCCTACGAGCAGTACTTC
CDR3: CASSVAGSSYEQYF

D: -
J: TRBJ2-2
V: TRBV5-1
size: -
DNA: TGCGCCAGCAGCTTGGGACTAGTTAGGTGGACCGGGGAGCTGTTTTTT
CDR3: CASSLGLVRWTGELFF

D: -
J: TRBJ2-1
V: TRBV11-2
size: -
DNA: TGTGCCAGCAGCTTCGTAAACTCCCCGGGAGATGAGCAGTTCTTC
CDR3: CASSFVNSPGDEQFF

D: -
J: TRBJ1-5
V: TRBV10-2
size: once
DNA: TGCGCCAGCAACGACGCTTATCATCAGCCCCAGCATTTT
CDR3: CASNDAYHQPQHF

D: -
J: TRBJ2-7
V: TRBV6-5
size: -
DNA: TGTGCCAGCAGTTACTCGTCTGGAAGCTACGAGCAGTACTTC
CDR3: CASSYSSGSYEQYF

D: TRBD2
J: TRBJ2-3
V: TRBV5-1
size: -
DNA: TGCGCCAGCAGCACCCGACTAGCGGGAGGCACAGATACGCAGTATTTT
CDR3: CASSTRLAGGTDTQYF

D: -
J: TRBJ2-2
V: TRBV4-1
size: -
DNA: TGCGCCAGCAGCCAGGACCTTTTACTAGGTTCGCGCAGCTTGGCCGGGGAGCTGTTTTTT
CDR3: CASSQDLLLGSRSLAGELFF

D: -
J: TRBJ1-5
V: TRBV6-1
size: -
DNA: TGTGCCAGCAGTGAATCACAGCTGAGCAATCAGCCCCAGCATTTT
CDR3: CASSESQLSNQPQHF

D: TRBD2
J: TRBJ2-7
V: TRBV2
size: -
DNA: TGTGCCAGCACGCTTCGGGCTAGCGGGAGGTACGAGCAGTACTTC
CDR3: CASTLRASGRYEQYF

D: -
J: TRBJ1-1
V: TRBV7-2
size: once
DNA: TGTGCCAGCAGCCCGGGGGGGCCTTACACTGAAGCTTTCTTT
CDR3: CASSPGGPYTEAFF

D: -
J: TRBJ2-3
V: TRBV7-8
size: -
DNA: TGTGCCAGCAGCCTTCACCGGGATACGCAGTATTTT
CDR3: CASSLHRDTQYF

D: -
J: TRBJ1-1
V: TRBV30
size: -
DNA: TGTGCCTGGAGCTCCTTCGGTAACACTGAAGCTTTCTTT
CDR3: CAWSSFGNTEAFF

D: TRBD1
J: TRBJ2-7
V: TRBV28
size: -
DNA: TGTGCCAGCAGTTTAGTGGTGGGACAGGGGTCCTACGAGCAGTACTTC
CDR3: CASSLVVGQGSYEQYF

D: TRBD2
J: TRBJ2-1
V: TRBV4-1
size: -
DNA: TGCGCCAGCAGCCAAGTTTTAGCGGGAGCCTACAATGAGCAGTTCTTC
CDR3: CASSQVLAGAYNEQFF

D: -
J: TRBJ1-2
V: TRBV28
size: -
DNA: TGTGCCAGCAGTTACAATCAGGACTATGGCTACACCTTC
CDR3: CASSYNQDYGYTF

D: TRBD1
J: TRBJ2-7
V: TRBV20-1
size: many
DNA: TGCAGTGCTAGTAATACAGGGGGTCAGTACTTC
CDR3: CSASNTGGQYF

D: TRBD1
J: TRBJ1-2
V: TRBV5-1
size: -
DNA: TGCGCCAGCAGCTCATTGGAAGGGGGCACGGCCTATGGCTACACCTTC
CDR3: CASSSLEGGTAYGYTF

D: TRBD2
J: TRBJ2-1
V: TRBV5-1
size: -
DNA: TGCGCCAGCAGCCAACTAGCGGGAGAAGATGAGCAGTTCTTC
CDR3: CASSQLAGEDEQFF

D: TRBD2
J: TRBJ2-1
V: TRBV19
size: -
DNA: TGTGCCAGTAGTTTCATAGCGGGAACGAGCAATGAGCAGTTCTTC
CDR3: CASSFIAGTSNEQFF

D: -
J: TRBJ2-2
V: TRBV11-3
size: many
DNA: TGTGCCAGCAGCGTATCACAGCCTAGCGACACCGGGGAGCTGTTTTTT
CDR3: CASSVSQPSDTGELFF

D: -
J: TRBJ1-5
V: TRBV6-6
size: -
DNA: TGTGCCAGCAGTTACCGGGACGGAAGCAATCAGCCCCAGCATTTT
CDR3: CASSYRDGSNQPQHF

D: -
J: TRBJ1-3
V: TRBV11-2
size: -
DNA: TGTGCCAGCGGCGAGGCTCCTGGAAACACCATATATTTT
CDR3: CASGEAPGNTIYF

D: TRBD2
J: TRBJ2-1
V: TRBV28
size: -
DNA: TGTGCCAGCAGTTTAGCCACGGCGGGAGAGAATGAGCAGTTCTTC
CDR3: CASSLATAGENEQFF

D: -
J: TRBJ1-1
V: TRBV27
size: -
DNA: TGTGCCAGCAGTTTGAAACCGTGGGGTCGTGAACGCACTGAAGCTTTCTTT
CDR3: CASSLKPWGRERTEAFF

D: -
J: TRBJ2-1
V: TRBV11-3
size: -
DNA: TGTGCCAGCAGCTTGCAGGAAAGTTACAATGAGCAGTTCTTC
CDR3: CASSLQESYNEQFF